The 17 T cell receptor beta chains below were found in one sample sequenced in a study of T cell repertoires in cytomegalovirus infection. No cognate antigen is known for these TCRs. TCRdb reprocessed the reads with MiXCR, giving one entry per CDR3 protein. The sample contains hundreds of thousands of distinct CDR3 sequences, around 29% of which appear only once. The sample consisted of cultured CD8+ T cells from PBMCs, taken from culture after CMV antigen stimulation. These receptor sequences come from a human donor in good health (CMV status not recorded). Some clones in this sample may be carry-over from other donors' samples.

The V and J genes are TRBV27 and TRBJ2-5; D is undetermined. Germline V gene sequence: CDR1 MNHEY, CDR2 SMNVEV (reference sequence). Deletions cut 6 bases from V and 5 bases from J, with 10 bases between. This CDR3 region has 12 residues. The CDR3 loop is CASRGLGETQYF. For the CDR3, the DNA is TGTGCCAGCAGGGGGTTGGGGGAGACCCAGTACTTC.

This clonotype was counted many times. This chain's CDR3 is CASKTGGTEAFF. The CDR3, as DNA: TGTGCCAGCAAAACAGGGGGAACTGAAGCTTTCTTT. The rearrangement links TRBV27 to TRBJ1-1; 8 bases align to TRBD1. Germline V gives CDR1 MNHEY, CDR2 SMNVEV (reference sequence). This CDR3 is 12 amino acids long. V gave up 7 bases and J gave up 5 bases; unmatched junction bases: 3.

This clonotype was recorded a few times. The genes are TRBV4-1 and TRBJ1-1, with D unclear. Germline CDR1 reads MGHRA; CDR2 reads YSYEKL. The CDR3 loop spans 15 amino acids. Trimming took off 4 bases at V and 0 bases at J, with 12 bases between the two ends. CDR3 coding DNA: TGCGCCAGCAGCCGCCAGGCGGCAATGAACACTGAAGCTTTCTTT. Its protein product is CASSRQAAMNTEAFF.

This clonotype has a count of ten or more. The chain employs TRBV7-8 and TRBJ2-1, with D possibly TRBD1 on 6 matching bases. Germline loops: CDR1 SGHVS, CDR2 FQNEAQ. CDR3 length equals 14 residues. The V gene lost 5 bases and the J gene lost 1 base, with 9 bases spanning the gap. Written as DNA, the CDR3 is TGTGCCAGCAGCAATACAGGGTCCTACAATGAGCAGTTCTTC. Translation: CASSNTGSYNEQFF.

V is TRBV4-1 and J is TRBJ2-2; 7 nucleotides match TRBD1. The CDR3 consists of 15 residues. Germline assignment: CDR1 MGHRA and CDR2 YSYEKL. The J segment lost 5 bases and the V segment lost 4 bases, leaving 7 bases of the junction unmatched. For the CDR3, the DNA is TGCGCCAGCAGCCTGCACAGGGGCGGGACCGGGGAGCTGTTTTTT. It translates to CASSLHRGGTGELFF.

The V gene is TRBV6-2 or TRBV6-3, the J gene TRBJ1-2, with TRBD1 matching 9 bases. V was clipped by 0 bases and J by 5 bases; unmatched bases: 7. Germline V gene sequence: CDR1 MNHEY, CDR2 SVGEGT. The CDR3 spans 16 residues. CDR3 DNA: TGTGCCAGCAGTTACTCGCGATGGACAGGGGAGTATGGCTACACCTTC. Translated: CASSYSRWTGEYGYTF.

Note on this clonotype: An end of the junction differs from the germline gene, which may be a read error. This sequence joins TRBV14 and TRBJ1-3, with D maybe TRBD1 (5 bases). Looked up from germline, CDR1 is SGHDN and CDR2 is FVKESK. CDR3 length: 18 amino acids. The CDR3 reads CVSSQAREGLRSGNTIYF. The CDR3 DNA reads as TGTGTCAGCAGCCAAGCCAGGGAAGGACTCCGCTCTGGAAACACCATATATTTT.

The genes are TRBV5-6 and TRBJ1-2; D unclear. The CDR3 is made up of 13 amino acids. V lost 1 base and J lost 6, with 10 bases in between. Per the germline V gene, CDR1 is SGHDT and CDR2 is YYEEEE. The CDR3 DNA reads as TGTGCCAGCAGCTTGCTCCCTAGGGATGGCTACACCTTC. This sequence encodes CASSLLPRDGYTF.

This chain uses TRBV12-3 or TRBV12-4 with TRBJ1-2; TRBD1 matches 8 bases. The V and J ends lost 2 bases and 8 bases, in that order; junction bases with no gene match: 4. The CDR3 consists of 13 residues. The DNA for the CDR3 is TGTGCCAGCAGTTTAACAGGACAGGGAGGCTACACCTTC. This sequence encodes CASSLTGQGGYTF.

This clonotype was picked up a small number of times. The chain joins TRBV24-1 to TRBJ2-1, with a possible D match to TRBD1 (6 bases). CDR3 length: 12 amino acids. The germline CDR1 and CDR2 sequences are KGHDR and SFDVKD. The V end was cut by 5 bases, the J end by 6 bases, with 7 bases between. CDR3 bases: TGTGCCACCAGTGTGGGGGCCAATGAGCAGTTCTTC. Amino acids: CATSVGANEQFF.

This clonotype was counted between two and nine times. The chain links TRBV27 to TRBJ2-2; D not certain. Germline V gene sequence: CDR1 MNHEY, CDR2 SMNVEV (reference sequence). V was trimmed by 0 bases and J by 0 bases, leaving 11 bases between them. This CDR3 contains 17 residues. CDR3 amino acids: CASSLSGRTPNTGELFF. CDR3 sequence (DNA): TGTGCCAGCAGTTTATCAGGCAGGACCCCGAACACCGGGGAGCTGTTTTTT.

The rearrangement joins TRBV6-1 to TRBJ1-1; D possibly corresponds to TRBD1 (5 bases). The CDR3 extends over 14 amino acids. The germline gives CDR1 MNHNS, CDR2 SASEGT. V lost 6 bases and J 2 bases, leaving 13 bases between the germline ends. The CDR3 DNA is TGTGCCAGCAGATTTACAGGTTTCAACACTGAAGCTTTCTTT. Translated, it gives CASRFTGFNTEAFF.

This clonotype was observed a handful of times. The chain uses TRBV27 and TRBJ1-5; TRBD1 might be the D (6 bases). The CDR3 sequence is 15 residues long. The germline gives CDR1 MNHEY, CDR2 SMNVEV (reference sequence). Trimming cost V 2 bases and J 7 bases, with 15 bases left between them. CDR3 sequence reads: CASSLIGTSSQPQHF. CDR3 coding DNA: TGTGCCAGCAGTTTAATAGGGACATCTTCGCAGCCCCAGCATTTT.

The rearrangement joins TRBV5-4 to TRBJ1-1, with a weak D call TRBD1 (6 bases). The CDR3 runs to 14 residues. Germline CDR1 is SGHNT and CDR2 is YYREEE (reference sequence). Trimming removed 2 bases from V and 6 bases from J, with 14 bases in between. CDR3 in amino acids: CASSLQGGRPEAFF. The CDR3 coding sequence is TGTGCCAGCAGCTTACAGGGAGGTAGACCTGAAGCTTTCTTT.

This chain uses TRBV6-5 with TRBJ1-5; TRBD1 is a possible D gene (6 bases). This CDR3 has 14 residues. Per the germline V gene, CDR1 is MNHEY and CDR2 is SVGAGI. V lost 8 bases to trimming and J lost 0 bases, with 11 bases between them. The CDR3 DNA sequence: TGTGCCAGCCGGGGGGGCTCTAGCAATCAGCCCCAGCATTTT. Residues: CASRGGSSNQPQHF.

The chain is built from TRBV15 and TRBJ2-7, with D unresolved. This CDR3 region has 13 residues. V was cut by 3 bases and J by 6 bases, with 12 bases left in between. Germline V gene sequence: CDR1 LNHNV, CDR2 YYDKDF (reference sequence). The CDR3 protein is CATSSETFFEQYV. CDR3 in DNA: TGTGCCACCAGCAGCGAAACGTTCTTCGAGCAGTACGTC.

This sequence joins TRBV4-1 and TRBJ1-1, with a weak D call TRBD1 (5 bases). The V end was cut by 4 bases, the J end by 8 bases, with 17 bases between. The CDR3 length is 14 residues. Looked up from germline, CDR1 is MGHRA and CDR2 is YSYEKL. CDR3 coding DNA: TGCGCCAGCAGCCCAGACGGGGCAGGCAGAGAAGCTTTCTTT. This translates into CASSPDGAGREAFF.